The 30 T cell receptor beta chains below all came from one sample that was sequenced in a study of regulatory T cells in long-lasting Graves disease (dated by TCRdb to about 2021). The time point label of this sample denotes: persistent/refractory GD, antithyroid drugs over 5 years with positive TRAb. For both TCR sequencing and RNA sequencing, RNA was extracted from PBMCs using TRIzol. To prepare the library, multiplex PCR was applied. Sequenced using an Illumina HiSeq 4000. CDR3 regions were amplified by Arm-PCR with iRepertoire HTBI primers to construct TCR beta libraries. Clones were called with MiXCR by TCRdb after fastp trimmed the public reads at Q25, and only in-frame beta chains were retained. Each CDR3 protein appears once, grouped with its most common genes and DNA. For this sample the table gives 300,000 to 500,000 distinct CDR3 sequences, of which 20% to 25% were detected only once. The top ten hold about 20% of the sample.

The sample consisted of peripheral blood mononuclear cells (PBMCs), taken when the disease was refractory, from a patient treated with antithyroid drugs. The origin of the receptors is a female donor with Graves disease.

This clonotype occurred many times. The gene calls are TRBV11-2 and TRBJ2-7, with TRBD1 matching 8 bases. Germline V lookup: CDR1 SGHAT, CDR2 FQNNGV. CDR3 length: 16 amino acids. V trimming: 1 base; J trimming: 1 base; junction bases outside the gene matches: 6. CDR3 residues: CASSLAGGYLSYEQYF. CDR3 bases: TGTGCCAGCAGCTTAGCAGGGGGCTACCTTTCCTACGAGCAGTACTTC. Full variable domain (remainder filled in from reference TRBV11-2 and TRBJ2-7): EAGVAQSPRYKIIEKRQSVAFWCNPISGHATLYWYQQILGQGPKLLIQFQNNGVVDDSQLPKDRFSAERLKGVDSTLKIQPAKLEDSAVYLCASSLAGGYLSYEQYFGPGTRLTVT.

The chain combines TRBV10-3 with TRBJ2-2; D call uncertain. Germline-derived CDR1 and CDR2 are ENHRY and SYGVKD. The CDR3 extends over 14 amino acids. Between the trimmed V and J ends, which lost 4 bases and 8 bases, there was a span of 14 bases. The CDR3 coding sequence is TGTGCCATCAGTGGCCAGCATTCCATGGGGGAGCTGTTTTTT. It translates to CAISGQHSMGELFF.

This chain links TRBV9 with TRBJ2-3, with TRBD2 matching over 8 bases. Looked up from germline, CDR1 is SGDLS and CDR2 is YYNGEE. This CDR3 region has 16 residues. V lost 0 bases to trimming and J lost 0 bases; unmatched junction nucleotides: 3. The CDR3, as DNA: TGTGCCAGCAGCGTAGGGGGCGGGAGGAGCACAGATACGCAGTATTTT. Its protein product is CASSVGGGRSTDTQYF. The complete variable domain, with remaining parts taken from reference TRBV9 and TRBJ2-3, reads DSGVTQTPKHLITATGQRVTLRCSPRSGDLSVYWYQQSLDQGLQFLIQYYNGEERAKGNILERFSAQQFPDLHSELNLSSLELGDSALYFCASSVGGGRSTDTQYFGPGTRLTVL.

The sample holds a few counts of this clonotype. The rearrangement uses TRBV12-3 or TRBV12-4 and TRBJ2-1; TRBD1 or TRBD2 may be the D gene (5 bases each). The V end lost 7 bases, the J end lost 0 bases, and 19 bases lay between the germline ends. The CDR3 extends over 17 amino acids. CDR3 DNA sequence: TGTGCCAGCAACTCCAGGGTAGCGAGAAGCTCCTACAATGAGCAGTTCTTC. Encoded protein: CASNSRVARSSYNEQFF.

In this sample, this clonotype turned up a few times. The genes are TRBV20-1 and TRBJ2-4; D may be TRBD2 (6 bases). The germline gives CDR1 DFQATT, CDR2 SNEGSKA (reference sequence). Trimming took 6 bases from V and 3 from J, leaving 9 bases between them. This CDR3 has 12 amino acids. The CDR3 DNA follows: TGCAGTGCGCGGGAAGGCAAAAACATTCAGTACTTC. Its protein product is CSAREGKNIQYF.

This clonotype has at least ten counts. The rearrangement uses TRBV28 and TRBJ1-4, with 8 bases that match TRBD1. This CDR3 region has 13 residues. Germline CDR1 reads MDHEN; CDR2 reads SYDVKM. V was clipped by 8 bases and J by 4 bases; unmatched bases: 3. The CDR3 is CASDRGNNEKLFF. The CDR3 DNA sequence: TGTGCCAGCGACAGGGGAAATAATGAAAAACTGTTTTTT.

V usage is TRBV12-3 or TRBV12-4 and J usage is TRBJ1-1, with TRBD1 identical over 8 bases. J gave up 8 bases and V 5 bases, and 4 bases lay outside the gene matches. The CDR3 spans 12 residues. CDR3 sequence: CASSRTGFEAFF. The CDR3 coding sequence is TGTGCCAGCAGTCGGACAGGGTTCGAAGCTTTCTTT.

The chain is built from TRBV13 and TRBJ2-5; the match to TRBD2 covers 9 bases. The J call is uncertain, as TRBJ2-7 better fits the DNA end. Germline CDR1 is PRHDT and CDR2 is FYEKMQ (reference sequence). There are 15 residues in the CDR3. In nucleotides, the CDR3 is TGTGCCAGCAGCCCCCGGGGTAGCGGGAGACACGAGCAGTACTTC. Translated: CASSPRGSGRHEQYF.

CDR3 amino acids: CASSYSISETQYF. The CDR3 bases are TGTGCCAGCAGTTACTCGATTTCGGAGACCCAGTACTTC. The chain recombines TRBV6-2 or TRBV6-3 with TRBJ2-5; the D is unclear. The CDR3 extends over 13 amino acids. CDR1 and CDR2 from the germline V gene are MNHEY and SVGEGT. V was shortened by 0 bases and J by 5 bases, with 7 bases between the two germline ends.

The V gene is TRBV14, the J gene TRBJ1-1, with TRBD1 as a possible D gene (5 bases). There are 16 residues in the CDR3. The germline CDR1 and CDR2 sequences are SGHDN and FVKESK. V gave up 3 bases and J gave up 0 bases, with 14 bases separating them. CDR3 in amino acids: CASSHLPGTLNTEAFF. Here the CDR3 DNA reads TGTGCCAGCAGCCATCTCCCGGGGACCCTGAACACTGAAGCTTTCTTT.

The chain joins TRBV20-1 to TRBJ1-2, with a weak D call TRBD1 (5 bases). CDR1 DFQATT and CDR2 SNEGSKA come from the germline V gene (reference sequence). V gave up 5 bases and J gave up 5 bases, with 18 bases separating them. This CDR3 region has 14 residues. CDR3 bases: TGCAGTGCTGCGGACCCGGGGGTTGGATATGGCTACACCTTC. Its protein is CSAADPGVGYGYTF.

The chain links TRBV10-3 to TRBJ2-2, with TRBD2 matching over 8 bases. Germline lookup yields CDR1 ENHRY and CDR2 SYGVKD. V was pared by 10 bases and J by 0 bases, with 7 bases of the junction left unmatched. The CDR3 spans 15 residues. The CDR3 coding sequence is TGTGCCACGGGGGTAGCGGGACCGAACACCGGGGAGCTGTTTTTT. Translated, it gives CATGVAGPNTGELFF.

In its sample, this clonotype was seen many times. This chain uses TRBV5-1 with TRBJ1-5, with a weak D call TRBD1 (5 bases). CDR3 length equals 15 residues. V was cut by 4 bases and J by 0 bases, with 11 bases left in between. Germline V gene data show CDR1 as SGHRS and CDR2 as YFSETQ. CDR3 sequence (DNA): TGCGCCAGCAGCCCGGGGACTCCTAGCAATCAGCCCCAGCATTTT. Translated, it gives CASSPGTPSNQPQHF.

This clonotype was recorded many times. The chain combines TRBV6-1 with TRBJ2-7; no firm D call. V lost 4 bases and J 4 bases, leaving 14 bases between the germline ends. Germline lookup yields CDR1 MNHNS and CDR2 SASEGT. This CDR3 comprises 14 residues. The CDR3 spells CASSVLTLVYEQYF. The CDR3 DNA reads as TGTGCCAGCAGTGTACTTACTTTGGTATACGAGCAGTACTTC.

This clonotype was seen at least ten times. The genes are TRBV19 and TRBJ2-2; TRBD2 agrees at 11 bases. Trimming cost V 5 bases and J 0 bases; bases outside gene matches: 2. Germline loops: CDR1 LNHDA, CDR2 SQIVND (reference sequence). The CDR3 totals 16 residues. CDR3 amino acids: CASSRGLAANTGELFF. CDR3 bases: TGTGCCAGTAGTCGGGGACTAGCGGCGAACACCGGGGAGCTGTTTTTT.

This clonotype was detected a few times. Possible read error: a much larger clone is one base away. The chain joins TRBV2 to TRBJ2-2; a weak D match, TRBD2 (6 bases). The CDR3 contains 14 residues. V dropped 6 bases and J dropped 0 bases, with 8 bases sitting between them. Germline lookup yields CDR1 SNHLY and CDR2 FYNNEI. The CDR3 region has the DNA TGTGCCAGCAGGGGACTCCCGAACACCGGGGAGCTGTTTTTT. Its translation: CASRGLPNTGELFF.

This clonotype came up a few times. The chain couples TRBV9 to TRBJ2-7; no clear D gene. There are 13 residues in the CDR3. Germline loops: CDR1 SGDLS, CDR2 YYNGEE. The ends were cut back, 1 base at V and 6 bases at J, with 11 bases in the middle. CDR3 DNA sequence: TGTGCCAGCAGCGTAAGCGCATCTACCGAGCAGTACTTC. Translated, it gives CASSVSASTEQYF.

This clonotype has ten or more counts. The chain has TRBV2 and TRBJ1-4; D is unclear. The ends were cut back, 2 bases at V and 5 bases at J, with 9 bases in the middle. The CDR3 sequence is 14 residues long. The germline V gene encodes CDR1 SNHLY and CDR2 FYNNEI. CDR3 loop: CASSEQEINEKLFF. DNA of the CDR3: TGTGCCAGCAGTGAACAGGAGATAAATGAAAAACTGTTTTTT.

The chain employs TRBV10-1 and TRBJ2-2; a weak D match, TRBD2 (5 bases). The germline CDR1 and CDR2 sequences are WNHNN and SYGVQD (reference sequence). CDR3 length: 16 residues. V was cut by 2 bases and J by 2 bases, with 12 bases left in between. DNA for the CDR3: TGCGCCAGCAGTGAGATTCGGAGGCCCAACACCGGGGAGCTGTTTTTT. Protein: CASSEIRRPNTGELFF.

This clonotype has at least ten counts. The V gene is TRBV6-1, the J gene TRBJ1-2; D is possibly TRBD1 (5 bases). V was clipped by 4 bases and J by 2 bases, with 8 bases between them. Germline-derived CDR1 and CDR2 are MNHNS and SASEGT. This CDR3 has 13 amino acids. The CDR3 here is CASSGDENYGYTF. The CDR3 bases are TGTGCCAGCAGTGGGGACGAGAACTATGGCTACACCTTC.

V gene TRBV7-8 combines with J gene TRBJ1-5; possible D gene TRBD1, 5 bases. Germline lookup yields CDR1 SGHVS and CDR2 FQNEAQ. Trimming took 5 bases from V and 10 from J, leaving 12 bases between them. This CDR3 spans 12 amino acids. DNA for the CDR3: TGTGCCAGCAGCCTCGGGGGGAGACCCCAGCATTTT. Protein sequence: CASSLGGRPQHF.

This chain connects TRBV6-1 to TRBJ2-5, with TRBD2 as a possible D gene (5 bases). The CDR3 spans 13 residues. Trimming cost V 8 bases and J 0 bases, with 10 bases left between them. The V gene's germline CDR1 is MNHNS and CDR2 SASEGT. CDR3 DNA: TGTGCCAGCGGTCCGGGGAACCAAGAGACCCAGTACTTC. Protein: CASGPGNQETQYF.

The genes are TRBV27 and TRBJ2-2; a possible D gene is TRBD2 (6 bases). Between the trimmed V and J ends, which lost 4 bases and 7 bases, there was a span of 16 bases. The CDR3 is 15 residues long. The germline gives CDR1 MNHEY, CDR2 SMNVEV (reference sequence). The CDR3 DNA is TGTGCCAGCAGTTCCCGGAGGGCCTTAATCGGGGAGCTGTTTTTT. This sequence encodes CASSSRRALIGELFF.

The sample holds many counts of this clonotype. This chain links TRBV30 with TRBJ2-5; 11 bases are a match to TRBD2. V lost 3 bases to trimming and J lost 3 bases; unmatched junction nucleotides: 9. Germline lookup yields CDR1 GTSNPN and CDR2 SVGIG (reference sequence). This CDR3 has 16 amino acids. The CDR3 protein is CAWSQPGLAVKETQYF. The CDR3 nucleotides are TGTGCCTGGAGCCAACCGGGACTAGCGGTTAAAGAGACCCAGTACTTC.

This clonotype was found many times. The chain employs TRBV7-6 and TRBJ2-5, with 7 bases identical to TRBD1. J gave up 5 bases and V 0 bases, and 6 bases lay outside the gene matches. Germline-derived CDR1 and CDR2 are SGHVS and FNYEAQ. This CDR3 has 15 amino acids. CDR3 nucleotides: TGTGCCAGCAGCTTAGCCAGGGGGACCGGGGAGACCCAGTACTTC. Protein product: CASSLARGTGETQYF.

The table lists this clonotype with many counts. The V and J genes are TRBV7-2 and TRBJ2-7; 7 bases map to TRBD2. V trimming: 5 bases; J trimming: 0 bases; junction bases outside the gene matches: 7. CDR3 length: 15 residues. In germline, CDR1 is SGHTA, CDR2 FQGNSA. DNA of the CDR3: TGTGCCAGCAGCCTAGGACTAGTTTTCTCCTACGAGCAGTACTTC. It encodes CASSLGLVFSYEQYF.

This clonotype came up many times. The genes are TRBV28 and TRBJ1-1; D is unclear. The CDR3 extends over 13 amino acids. The V gene lost 6 bases and the J gene lost 4 bases, with 12 bases spanning the gap. Germline values: CDR1 MDHEN, CDR2 SYDVKM. In DNA form, the CDR3 reads TGTGCCAGCAGCCACCGGGAAGGCACTGAAGCTTTCTTT. It codes for CASSHREGTEAFF.

This clonotype showed up just a few times. The chain carries TRBV4-1 and TRBJ1-2, with 8 bases aligning to TRBD1. The CDR3 is 15 residues long. Trimming removed 1 base from V and 2 bases from J; junction bases left unmatched: 3. Per germline, CDR1 MGHRA and CDR2 YSYEKL. CDR3 sequence: CASSQVQGANYGYTF. In DNA, the CDR3 is TGCGCCAGCAGCCAAGTTCAGGGGGCGAACTATGGCTACACCTTC.

The rearrangement joins TRBV12-3 or TRBV12-4 to TRBJ2-5, with 7 bases fitting TRBD1. V dropped 7 bases and J dropped 2; count of bases not matched to a gene: 10. The CDR3 length is 15 residues. The CDR3 nucleotides read TGTGCCAGCACCGACAGGGAATTAGGACAAGAGACCCAGTACTTC. It is translated as CASTDRELGQETQYF.

This clonotype was seen at least ten times. This chain links TRBV27 with TRBJ1-4; D ambiguous. V lost 3 bases to trimming and J lost 2 bases, with 10 bases between them. CDR3 length: 15 amino acids. Germline values: CDR1 MNHEY, CDR2 SMNVEV (reference sequence). The CDR3 sequence is CASSFIRATNEKLFF. CDR3 DNA sequence: TGTGCCAGCAGTTTCATAAGGGCCACTAATGAAAAACTGTTTTTT.